This passage covers 14 T cell receptor beta chains from one sample sequenced in a study of T cells in Graves' hyperthyroidism and ophthalmopathy. RNA transcripts gave rise to amplified TCR beta CDR3 regions. During a first-round RT-PCR of the TCR CDR3, the HTBI primer set was used. TCRdb reprocessed the multiplex PCR reads via MiXCR and lists one record per CDR3 protein. Counted here are some 650,000 distinct CDR3 sequences, about a sixth occurring once; the ten biggest clones make up 2.5% to 4%. The sample taken for sequencing was blood. The receptors come from a woman between 40 and 50 years old with Graves' ophthalmopathy.

This chain uses TRBV4-1 with TRBJ2-1; tentatively, D is TRBD2 (6 bases). The CDR3 totals 17 residues. In germline, CDR1 is MGHRA, CDR2 YSYEKL. V gave up 5 bases and J gave up 4 bases, with 21 bases separating them. The CDR3 DNA is TGCGCCAGCAGCACGCAAACGGGTCCCCGGGGGTACAATGAGCAGTTCTTC. Translating gives CASSTQTGPRGYNEQFF.

This clonotype appeared a few times. The chain links TRBV28 to TRBJ1-2, with a possible D match to TRBD1 (5 bases). The CDR3 runs to 15 residues. Germline V lookup: CDR1 MDHEN, CDR2 SYDVKM. The ends were cut back, 5 bases at V and 5 bases at J, with 18 bases in the middle. The DNA of the CDR3 is TGTGCCAGCAGTCCGACGGGGGAGGGAGGTTATGGCTACACCTTC. Protein product: CASSPTGEGGYGYTF.

The chain has TRBV27 and TRBJ2-6, with TRBD2 identical over 7 bases. Germline loops: CDR1 MNHEY, CDR2 SMNVEV (reference sequence). V was clipped by 2 bases and J by 3 bases; unmatched bases: 13. The CDR3 is made up of 19 amino acids. The CDR3 protein is CASSLGEGRIRRGANVLTF. CDR3 nucleotides: TGTGCCAGCAGTTTAGGGGAGGGTCGTATCCGTCGTGGGGCCAACGTCCTGACTTTC.

This clonotype appeared many times. The chain joins TRBV7-9 to TRBJ2-1, with D hard to call. CDR3 length: 13 amino acids. Per the germline V gene, CDR1 is SEHNR and CDR2 is FQNEAQ (reference sequence). The V end lost 0 bases, the J end lost 5 bases, and 5 bases lay between the germline ends. The CDR3 DNA is TGTGCCAGCAGCTTAGCGTGGAACAATGAGCAGTTCTTC. Its protein product is CASSLAWNNEQFF.

A remark on this clonotype: Since a much larger clone is just one base distant, this may be a read error. The gene calls are TRBV6-1 and TRBJ2-1; weak D call: TRBD2 (6 bases). CDR1 and CDR2 from the germline V gene are MNHNS and SASEGT. The CDR3 sequence is 17 residues long. CDR3 in amino acids: CVSSRFGTAGSYNEQFF. CDR3 coding DNA: TGTGTCAGCAGTAGGTTCGGTACAGCGGGCTCCTACAATGAGCAGTTCTTC.

CDR3: CSVGLTGLGETQYF. CDR3 nucleotide sequence: TGCAGCGTGGGTCTAACAGGGCTGGGGGAGACCCAGTACTTC. The rearrangement uses TRBV29-1 and TRBJ2-5; perhaps TRBD1 as D (6 bases). The CDR3 contains 14 residues. V was pared by 6 bases and J by 5 bases, with 19 bases between. Per germline, CDR1 SQVTM and CDR2 ANQGSEA. Based on the CDR3 plus reference TRBV29-1 and TRBJ2-5, the full variable domain is SAVISQKPSRDICQRGTSLTIQCQVDSQVTMMFWYRQQPGQSLTLIATANQGSEATYESGFVIDKFPISRPNLTFSTLTVSNMSPEDSSIYLCSVGLTGLGETQYFGPGTRLLVL.

This clonotype has a handful of counts. The chain combines TRBV9 with TRBJ2-1; 11 bases line up with TRBD2. The ends lost 3 bases at V and 8 bases at J; junction bases unmatched: 7. Germline lookup yields CDR1 SGDLS and CDR2 YYNGEE. This CDR3 spans 15 amino acids. This chain's CDR3 is CASSGSGRAVDEQFF. DNA for the CDR3: TGTGCCAGCAGCGGTAGCGGGAGGGCCGTTGATGAGCAGTTCTTC. Based on the CDR3 plus reference TRBV9 and TRBJ2-1, the full variable domain is DSGVTQTPKHLITATGQRVTLRCSPRSGDLSVYWYQQSLDQGLQFLIQYYNGEERAKGNILERFSAQQFPDLHSELNLSSLELGDSALYFCASSGSGRAVDEQFFGPGTRLTVL.

J is TRBJ1-5 and V is TRBV5-6, with D unresolved. The germline V gene encodes CDR1 SGHDT and CDR2 YYEEEE. The V gene lost 2 bases and the J gene lost 6 bases, with 18 bases spanning the gap. The CDR3 is made up of 16 amino acids. CDR3 loop: CASSLGGGSPSQPQHF. In nucleotides, the CDR3 is TGTGCCAGCAGCTTAGGCGGCGGGTCTCCGAGTCAGCCCCAGCATTTT. The variable domain in full, with the rest retrieved from reference TRBV5-6 and TRBJ1-5, is DAGVTQSPTHLIKTRGQQVTLRCSPKSGHDTVSWYQQALGQGPQFIFQYYEEEERQRGNFPDRFSGHQFPNYSSELNVNALLLGDSALYLCASSLGGGSPSQPQHFGDGTRLSIL.

This clonotype was seen many times. It is unclear where the CDR3 begins or ends on the DNA, so no DNA is shown, and the CDR3 is as TCRdb lists it. The chain couples TRBV12-3 or TRBV12-4 to TRBJ2-7. The length of the CDR3 is 13 amino acids, counting both ends. The chain's CDR3 is CASSSSNSYEQYF.

Only a few counts were recorded for this clonotype. This rearrangement joins TRBV4-1 to TRBJ2-5; D could derive from TRBD1 or TRBD2 (6 bases each). The germline V and J ends were trimmed by 2 bases and 2 bases, with 24 bases remaining between them. This CDR3 has 19 amino acids. Germline V gene data show CDR1 as MGHRA and CDR2 as YSYEKL. In DNA form, the CDR3 reads TGCGCCAGCAGCCAACTGGGGGGCGGGCGGACGGCCAGACAAGAGACCCAGTACTTC. Its protein product is CASSQLGGGRTARQETQYF.

The rearrangement uses TRBV2 and TRBJ2-7, with TRBD2 as a possible D gene (6 bases). Between the trimmed V and J ends, which lost 7 bases and 3 bases, there was a span of 10 bases. The CDR3 is made up of 12 amino acids. Germline CDR1 SNHLY, CDR2 FYNNEI. DNA of the CDR3: TGTGCCAGCATGGCCGGGGGCTACGAGCAGTACTTC. Protein product: CASMAGGYEQYF.

This clonotype was seen more than once but under ten times. The V gene is TRBV19, the J gene TRBJ2-7, with TRBD2 identical over 13 bases. The V gene's germline CDR1 is LNHDA and CDR2 SQIVND (reference sequence). V shed 8 bases and J 3 bases; nucleotides not matched to a gene: 10. The CDR3 runs to 16 residues. In nucleotides, the CDR3 is TGTGCCAGTTCCTCCACACGGACTAGCGGGAGCTACGAGCAGTACTTC. Its translation is CASSSTRTSGSYEQYF. Filled out from reference TRBV19 and TRBJ2-7, the complete variable domain reads DGGITQSPKYLFRKEGQNVTLSCEQNLNHDAMYWYRQDPGQGLRLIYYSQIVNDFQKGDIAEGYSVSREKKESFPLTVTSAQKNPTAFYLCASSSTRTSGSYEQYFGPGTRLTVT.

The rearrangement uses TRBV30 and TRBJ2-3, with D tentatively TRBD2 (7 bases). Trimming pared 3 bases from V and 1 base from J, leaving 17 bases between. Germline V gene lookup returns CDR1 GTSNPN and CDR2 SVGIG (reference sequence). The CDR3 contains 16 residues. The DNA for the CDR3 is TGTGCCTGGAGGCCAACAGGGAGGGGGGGCACAGATACGCAGTATTTT. It encodes CAWRPTGRGGTDTQYF.

This CDR3 is CASSSTGPGGNQPQHF. In DNA, the CDR3 is TGTGCCAGCAGCTCTACAGGACCTGGGGGCAATCAGCCCCAGCATTTT. V gene TRBV11-2 combines with J gene TRBJ1-5; possible D gene TRBD1, 5 bases. V lost 4 bases, J lost 2 bases, and 15 bases lay in between. The CDR3 runs to 16 residues. CDR1 is SGHAT and CDR2 is FQNNGV in the germline V gene.